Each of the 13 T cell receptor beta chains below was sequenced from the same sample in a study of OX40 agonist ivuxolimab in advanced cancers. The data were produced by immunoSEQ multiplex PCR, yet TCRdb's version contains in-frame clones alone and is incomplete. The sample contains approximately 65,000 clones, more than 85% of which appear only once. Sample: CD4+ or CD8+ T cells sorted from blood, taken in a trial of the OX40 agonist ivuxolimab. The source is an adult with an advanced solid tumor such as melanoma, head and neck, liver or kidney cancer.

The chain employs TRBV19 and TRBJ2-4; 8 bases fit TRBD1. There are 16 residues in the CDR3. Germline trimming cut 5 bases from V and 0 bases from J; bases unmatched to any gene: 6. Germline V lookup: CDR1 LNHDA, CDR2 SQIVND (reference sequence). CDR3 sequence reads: CASSLRTGLAKNIQYF. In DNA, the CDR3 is TGTGCCAGTAGTCTCCGGACAGGGCTAGCCAAAAACATTCAGTACTTC.

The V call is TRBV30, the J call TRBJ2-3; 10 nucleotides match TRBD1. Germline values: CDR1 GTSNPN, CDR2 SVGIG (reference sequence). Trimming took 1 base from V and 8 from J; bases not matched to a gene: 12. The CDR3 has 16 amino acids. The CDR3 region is CAWSELRDRGTGTQYF. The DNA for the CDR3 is TGTGCCTGGAGTGAACTCCGGGACAGGGGTACCGGTACGCAGTATTTT.

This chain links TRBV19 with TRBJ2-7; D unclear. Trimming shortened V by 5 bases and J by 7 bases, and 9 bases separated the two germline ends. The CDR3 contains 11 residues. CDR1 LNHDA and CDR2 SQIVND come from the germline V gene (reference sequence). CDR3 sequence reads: CASSAKGEQYF. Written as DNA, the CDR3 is TGTGCCAGTAGTGCTAAAGGGGAGCAGTACTTC.

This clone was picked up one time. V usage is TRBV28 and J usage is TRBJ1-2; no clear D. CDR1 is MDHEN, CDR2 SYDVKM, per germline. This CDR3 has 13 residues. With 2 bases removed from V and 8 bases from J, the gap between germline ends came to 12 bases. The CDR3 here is CASSLAVMVGYTF. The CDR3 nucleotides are TGTGCCAGCAGTTTAGCTGTCATGGTCGGCTACACCTTC.

CDR3 sequence: CSARIYGYTF. CDR3 coding DNA: TGCAGTGCCAGGATCTATGGCTACACCTTC. The gene calls are TRBV20-1 and TRBJ1-2, with no clear D. Trimming took off 6 bases at V and 4 bases at J, with 6 bases between the two ends. The CDR3 runs to 10 residues. CDR1 and CDR2 (germline): DFQATT, SNEGSKA (reference sequence).

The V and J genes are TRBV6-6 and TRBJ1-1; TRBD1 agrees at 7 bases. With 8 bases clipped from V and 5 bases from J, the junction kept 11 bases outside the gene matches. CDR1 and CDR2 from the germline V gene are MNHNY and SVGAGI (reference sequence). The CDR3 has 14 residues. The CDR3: CASGETGWGTEAFF. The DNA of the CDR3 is TGTGCCAGCGGCGAGACAGGGTGGGGGACTGAAGCTTTCTTT.

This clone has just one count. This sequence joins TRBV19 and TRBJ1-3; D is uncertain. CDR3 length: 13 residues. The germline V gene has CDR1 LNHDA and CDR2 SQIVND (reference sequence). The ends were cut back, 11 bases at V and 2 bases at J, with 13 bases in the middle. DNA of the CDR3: TGTGCCGGATCGGACGGACCTGGAAACACCATATATTTT. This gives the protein CAGSDGPGNTIYF.

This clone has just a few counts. The CDR3 is CASSDRGLDQPQHF. The CDR3 nucleotides are TGTGCCAGTTCAGACAGGGGGCTAGATCAGCCCCAGCATTTT. The gene calls are TRBV19 and TRBJ1-5; 10 bases line up with TRBD1. There are 14 residues in the CDR3. Germline lookup yields CDR1 LNHDA and CDR2 SQIVND (reference sequence). V lost 8 bases, J lost 5 bases, and 6 bases stayed unmatched.

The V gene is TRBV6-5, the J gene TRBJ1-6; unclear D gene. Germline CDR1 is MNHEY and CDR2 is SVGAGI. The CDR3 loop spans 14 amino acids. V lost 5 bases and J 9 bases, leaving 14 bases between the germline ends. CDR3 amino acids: CASSRDVRTSPLHF. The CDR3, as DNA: TGTGCCAGCAGTCGGGATGTTCGGACTTCACCCCTCCACTTT.

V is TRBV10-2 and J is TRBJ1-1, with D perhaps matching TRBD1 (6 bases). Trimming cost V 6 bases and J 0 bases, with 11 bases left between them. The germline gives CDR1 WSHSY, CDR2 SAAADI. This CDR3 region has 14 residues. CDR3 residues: CASSPQGMNTEAFF. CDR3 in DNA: TGCGCCAGCAGCCCACAGGGAATGAACACTGAAGCTTTCTTT.

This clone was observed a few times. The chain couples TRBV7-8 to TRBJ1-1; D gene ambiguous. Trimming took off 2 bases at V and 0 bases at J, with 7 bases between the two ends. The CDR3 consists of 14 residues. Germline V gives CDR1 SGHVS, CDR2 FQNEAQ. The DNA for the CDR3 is TGTGCCAGCAGCTTAAGACAATTGAACACTGAAGCTTTCTTT. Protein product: CASSLRQLNTEAFF.

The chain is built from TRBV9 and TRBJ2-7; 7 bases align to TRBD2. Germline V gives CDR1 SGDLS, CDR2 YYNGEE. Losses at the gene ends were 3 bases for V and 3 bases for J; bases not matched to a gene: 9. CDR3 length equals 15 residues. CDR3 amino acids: CASSASREAGYEQYF. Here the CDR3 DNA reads TGTGCCAGCAGCGCAAGCCGGGAGGCGGGCTACGAGCAGTACTTC.

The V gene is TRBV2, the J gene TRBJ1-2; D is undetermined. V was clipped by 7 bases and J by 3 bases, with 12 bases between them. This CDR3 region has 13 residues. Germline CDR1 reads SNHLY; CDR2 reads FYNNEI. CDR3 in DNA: TGTGCCAGCAACCAGCGGGAATACTATGGCTACACCTTC. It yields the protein CASNQREYYGYTF.